This entry concerns a single TCR beta chain. This sample is part of a study of OX40 agonist ivuxolimab in advanced cancers. Study overall: In this cohort, patients received ivuxolimab, an agonistic anti-OX40 (CD134) antibody.

Autoimmune disease history or systemic immunosuppression disqualified patients. Clones were read by immunoSEQ multiplex PCR, and TCRdb kept only the in-frame ones, dropping some. This repertoire shows tens of thousands of clones, about nine tenths found once; its top ten account for 31%. Germline V gene data show CDR1 as SNHLY and CDR2 as FYNNEI. CDR3 length: 19 residues. With 6 bases removed from V and 0 bases from J, the gap between germline ends came to 21 bases. This specimen consisted of CD4+ or CD8+ T cells sorted from blood, obtained in a trial of the OX40 agonist ivuxolimab. The source of this sequence is an adult with an advanced solid tumor such as melanoma, head and neck, liver or kidney cancer. The chain is built from TRBV2 and TRBJ1-6; tentative D call: TRBD1 (5 bases). The CDR3 sequence: CASSRRGTHDSSYNSPLHF. CDR3 in DNA: TGTGCCAGCAGCCGACGGGGGACTCACGATAGCTCCTATAATTCACCCCTCCACTTT.